Detailed here is one TCR beta chain. The data were taken from a study of blood T cell repertoires in COVID-19. Across the study: PBMCs, B-cell-depleted T cells, or T cells provided the cDNA or gDNA that made up the material.

Authors' methods: Amplifying reference gene primers gave estimates of nucleated cell counts. Assay used: immunoSEQ multiplex PCR; TCRdb lists only in-frame clones, some missing. V and J calls and clone size are as listed in that table; D and trimming were resolved from the DNA. There are approximately 230,000 clones in the sample; 75% to 90% occur only once, and 4.1% lies in the top ten. Residents of about two dozen US areas, aged about 18 to 95 years, made up the participants. Participants' own reports of clinical history determined their cohort assignment. The CDR3 totals 14 residues. The germline V and J ends were trimmed by 1 base and 3 bases, with 9 bases remaining between them. Germline CDR1 and CDR2: MGHRA and YSYEKL.

The clonotype was recovered from a woman in her twenties or thirties who had recovered from COVID-19. This rearrangement joins TRBV4-1 to TRBJ1-2; no clear D. The sequenced sample was PBMCs or T cells enriched from blood (not recorded which). This CDR3 is CASSQAREYYGYTF. Here the CDR3 DNA reads TGCGCCAGCAGCCAAGCGAGGGAGTACTATGGCTACACCTTC.